The present TCR beta chain was sequenced within a study of T cell responses to AZD1222 COVID-19 vaccine. Findings and caveats of the study: As reported, nearly half of all spike-specific TCRs target variant regions that are unmutated. Donors were mostly white British, more females; clonal diversity possibly underestimated.

Clones were sequenced by immunoSEQ multiplex PCR, and TCRdb holds only the in-frame ones, with some missing. The repertoire has around 99,000 clones, 80% to 95% of them found once; the top ten carry about 8.1%. Germline-derived CDR1 and CDR2 are MNHEY and SVGEGT. With 4 bases clipped from V and 5 bases from J, the junction kept 9 bases outside the gene matches. This CDR3 spans 17 amino acids. Points on this clone: What it binds is not known.

The specimen was peripheral blood, collected 28 days after the second AZD1222 dose. This TCR was sampled from an adult who received the AZD1222 COVID-19 vaccine. The chain employs TRBV6-2 or TRBV6-3 and TRBJ2-5; 14 bases are shared with TRBD2. The CDR3 DNA follows: TGTGCCAGCAGTTCTTCCCGGGGACTAGCGGGAGCTGAGACCCAGTACTTC. It translates to CASSSSRGLAGAETQYF.